This T cell receptor (beta chain) comes out of a study of regulatory T cells in long-lasting Graves disease. Time point meaning: persistent/refractory GD, antithyroid drugs over 5 years with positive TRAb. From PBMCs, RNA was extracted and then used to make the TCR library. Staff drew approximately 9.9 milliliters of peripheral blood into EDTA tubes. The study, taken as a whole, reports: Persistent Graves' disease cases displayed lower TCR diversity than newly diagnosed ones. Under persistent disease, TRBV28, TRBJ1-2 and TRBJ2-5 were used preferentially.

This clonotype was counted only a few times. Its antigen is unidentified. Germline V CDR1 and CDR2: SGHTA, FQGNSA. The CDR3 totals 15 residues. V shed 1 base and J 2 bases; nucleotides not matched to a gene: 4. Building the TCR beta libraries relied on iRepertoire HTBI primers, and CDR3 regions underwent Arm-PCR. TCRdb re-derived calls from the multiplex PCR reads in MiXCR, one entry per CDR3 protein. The repertoire holds about 470,000 distinct CDR3 sequences, with approximately 21% as singletons. The receptor comes from a female donor with Graves disease. The material was peripheral blood mononuclear cells (PBMCs), obtained when the disease was refractory, from a patient treated with antithyroid drugs. This chain connects TRBV7-2 to TRBJ2-7, with 8 bases that match TRBD1. The CDR3 protein is CASSLGQGAAYEQYF. The CDR3 DNA is TGTGCCAGCAGCTTAGGGCAGGGGGCGGCCTACGAGCAGTACTTC.